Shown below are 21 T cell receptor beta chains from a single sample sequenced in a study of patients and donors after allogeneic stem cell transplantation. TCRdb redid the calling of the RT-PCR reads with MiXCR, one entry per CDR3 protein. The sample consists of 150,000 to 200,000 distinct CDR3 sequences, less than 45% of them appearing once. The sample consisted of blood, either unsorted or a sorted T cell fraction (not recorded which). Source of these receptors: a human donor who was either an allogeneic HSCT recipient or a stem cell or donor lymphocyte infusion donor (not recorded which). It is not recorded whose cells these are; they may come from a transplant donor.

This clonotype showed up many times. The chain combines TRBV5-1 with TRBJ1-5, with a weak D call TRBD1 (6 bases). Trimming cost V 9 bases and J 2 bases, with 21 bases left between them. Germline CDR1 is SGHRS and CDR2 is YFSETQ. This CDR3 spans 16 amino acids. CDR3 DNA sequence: TGCGCCACCAGGGGTGGGGGAGTATATGGCAATCAGCCCCAGCATTTT. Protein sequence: CATRGGGVYGNQPQHF.

CDR3 amino acids: CASKTVGLGVGELFF. The DNA for the CDR3 is TGTGCCAGCAAAACGGTGGGGCTGGGAGTCGGGGAGCTGTTTTTT. This chain connects TRBV28 to TRBJ2-2, with D perhaps being TRBD1 or TRBD2 (5 bases each). Germline CDR1 reads MDHEN; CDR2 reads SYDVKM. V was shortened by 7 bases and J by 7 bases, with 19 bases between the two germline ends. This CDR3 is 15 amino acids long.

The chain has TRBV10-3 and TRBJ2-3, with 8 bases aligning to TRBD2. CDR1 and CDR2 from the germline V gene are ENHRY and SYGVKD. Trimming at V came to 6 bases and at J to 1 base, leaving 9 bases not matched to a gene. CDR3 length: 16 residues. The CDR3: CAISALAGAGTDTQYF. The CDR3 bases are TGTGCCATCAGCGCTCTAGCGGGCGCTGGCACAGATACGCAGTATTTT.

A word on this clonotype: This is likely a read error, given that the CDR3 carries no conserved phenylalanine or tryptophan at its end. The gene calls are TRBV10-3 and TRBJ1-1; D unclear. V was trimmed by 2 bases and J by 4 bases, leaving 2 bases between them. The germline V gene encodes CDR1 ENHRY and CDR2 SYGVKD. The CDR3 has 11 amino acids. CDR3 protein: CAISEGTEAFS. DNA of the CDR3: TGTGCCATCAGTGAGGGCACTGAAGCTTTCTCT.

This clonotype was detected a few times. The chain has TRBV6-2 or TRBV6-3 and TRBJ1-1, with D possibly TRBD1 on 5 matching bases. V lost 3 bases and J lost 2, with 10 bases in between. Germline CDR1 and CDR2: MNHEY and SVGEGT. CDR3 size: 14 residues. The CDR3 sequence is CASSYGQINTEAFF. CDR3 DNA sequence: TGTGCCAGCAGTTATGGACAAATCAACACTGAAGCTTTCTTT.

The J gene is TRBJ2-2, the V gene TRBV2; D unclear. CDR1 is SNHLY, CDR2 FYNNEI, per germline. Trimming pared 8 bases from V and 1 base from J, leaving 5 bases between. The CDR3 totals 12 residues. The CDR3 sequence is CASWLNTGELFF. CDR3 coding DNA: TGTGCCAGCTGGCTGAACACCGGGGAGCTGTTTTTT. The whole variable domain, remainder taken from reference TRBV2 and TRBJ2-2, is EPEVTQTPSHQVTQMGQEVILRCVPISNHLYFYWYRQILGQKVEFLVSFYNNEISEKSEIFDDQFSVERPDGSNFTLKIRSTKLEDSAMYFCASWLNTGELFFGEGSRLTVL.

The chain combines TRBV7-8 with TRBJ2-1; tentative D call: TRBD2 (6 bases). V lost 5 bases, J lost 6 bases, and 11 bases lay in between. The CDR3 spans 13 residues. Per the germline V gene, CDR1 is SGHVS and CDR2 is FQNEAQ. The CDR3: CASSLGSGNEQFF. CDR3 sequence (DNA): TGTGCCAGCAGCCTTGGTAGCGGCAATGAGCAGTTCTTC.

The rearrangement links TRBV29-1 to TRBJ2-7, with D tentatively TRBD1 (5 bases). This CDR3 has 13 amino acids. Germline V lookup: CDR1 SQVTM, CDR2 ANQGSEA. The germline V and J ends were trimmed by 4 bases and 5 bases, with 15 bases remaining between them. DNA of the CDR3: TGCAGCGTTGTCGGGCAGGGAAGAGACGAGCAGTACTTC. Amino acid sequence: CSVVGQGRDEQYF.

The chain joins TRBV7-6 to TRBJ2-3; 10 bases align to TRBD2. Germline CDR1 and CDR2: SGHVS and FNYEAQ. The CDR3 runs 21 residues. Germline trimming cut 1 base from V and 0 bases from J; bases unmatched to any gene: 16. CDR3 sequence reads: CASSLGVASGRNPRSTDTQYF. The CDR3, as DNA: TGTGCCAGCAGCTTAGGGGTAGCTAGCGGGAGAAACCCCCGTAGCACAGATACGCAGTATTTT.

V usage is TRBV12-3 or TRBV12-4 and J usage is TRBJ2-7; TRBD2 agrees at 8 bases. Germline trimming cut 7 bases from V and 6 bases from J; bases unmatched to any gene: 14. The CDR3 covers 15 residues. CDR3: CASNPTGPAGGEQYF. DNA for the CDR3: TGTGCCAGCAATCCCACGGGCCCGGCGGGAGGCGAGCAGTACTTC.

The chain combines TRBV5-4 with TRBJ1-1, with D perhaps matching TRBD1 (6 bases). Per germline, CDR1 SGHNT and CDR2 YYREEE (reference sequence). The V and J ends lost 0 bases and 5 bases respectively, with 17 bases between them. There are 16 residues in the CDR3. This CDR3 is CASSLAGGGGWTEAFF. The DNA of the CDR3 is TGTGCCAGCAGCTTGGCCGGAGGGGGGGGATGGACTGAAGCTTTCTTT.

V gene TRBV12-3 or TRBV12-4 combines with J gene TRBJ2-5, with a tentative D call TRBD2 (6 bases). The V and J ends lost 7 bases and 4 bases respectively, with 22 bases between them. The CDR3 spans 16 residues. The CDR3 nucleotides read TGTGCCAGCAAGCTAAACCCCGGACTAATTCTAGAGACCCAGTACTTC. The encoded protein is CASKLNPGLILETQYF.

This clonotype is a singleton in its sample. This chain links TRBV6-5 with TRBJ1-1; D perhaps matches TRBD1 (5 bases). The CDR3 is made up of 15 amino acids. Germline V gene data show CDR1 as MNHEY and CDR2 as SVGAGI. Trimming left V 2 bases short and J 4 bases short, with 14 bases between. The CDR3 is CASSYQGVRGTEAFF. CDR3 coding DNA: TGTGCCAGCAGTTACCAAGGGGTTAGAGGCACTGAAGCTTTCTTT.

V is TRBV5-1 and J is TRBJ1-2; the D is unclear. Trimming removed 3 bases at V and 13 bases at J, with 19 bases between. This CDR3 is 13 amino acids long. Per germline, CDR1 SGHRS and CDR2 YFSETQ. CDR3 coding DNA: TGCGCCAGCAGCTCGGCCGGACCCCCCGGTGGCACCTTC. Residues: CASSSAGPPGGTF.

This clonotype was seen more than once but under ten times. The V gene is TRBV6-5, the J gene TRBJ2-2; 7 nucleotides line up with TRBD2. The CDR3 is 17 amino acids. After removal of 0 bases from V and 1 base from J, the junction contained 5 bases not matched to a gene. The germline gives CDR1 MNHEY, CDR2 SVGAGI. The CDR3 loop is CASSYSIQRENTGELFF. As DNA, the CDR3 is TGTGCCAGCAGTTACTCGATACAGCGGGAGAACACCGGGGAGCTGTTTTTT.

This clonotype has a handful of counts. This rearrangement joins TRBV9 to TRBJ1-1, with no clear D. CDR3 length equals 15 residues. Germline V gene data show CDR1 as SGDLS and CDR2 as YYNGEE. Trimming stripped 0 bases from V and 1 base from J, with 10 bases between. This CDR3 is CASSVAISGNTEAFF. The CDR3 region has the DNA TGTGCCAGCAGCGTAGCAATTTCAGGGAACACTGAAGCTTTCTTT.

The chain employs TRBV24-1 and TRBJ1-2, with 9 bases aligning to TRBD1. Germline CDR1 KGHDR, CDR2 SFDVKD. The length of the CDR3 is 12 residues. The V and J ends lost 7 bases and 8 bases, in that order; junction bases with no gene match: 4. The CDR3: CATRQGAGGYTF. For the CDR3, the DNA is TGTGCCACCAGACAGGGGGCAGGCGGCTACACCTTC.

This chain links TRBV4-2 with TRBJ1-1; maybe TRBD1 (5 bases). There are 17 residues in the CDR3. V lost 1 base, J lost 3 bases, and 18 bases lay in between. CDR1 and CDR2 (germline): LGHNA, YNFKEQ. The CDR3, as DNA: TGTGCCAGCAGCCAAGCCTACCCCCAGGGCCTAGACACTGAAGCTTTCTTT. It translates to CASSQAYPQGLDTEAFF.

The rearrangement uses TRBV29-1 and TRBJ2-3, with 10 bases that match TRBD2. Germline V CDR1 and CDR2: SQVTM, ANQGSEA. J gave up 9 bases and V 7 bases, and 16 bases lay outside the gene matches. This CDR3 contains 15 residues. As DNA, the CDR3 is TGCAGCGCTGCCCTAGCGGGAGAGGTCCAAGAGACGCAGTATTTT. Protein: CSAALAGEVQETQYF.

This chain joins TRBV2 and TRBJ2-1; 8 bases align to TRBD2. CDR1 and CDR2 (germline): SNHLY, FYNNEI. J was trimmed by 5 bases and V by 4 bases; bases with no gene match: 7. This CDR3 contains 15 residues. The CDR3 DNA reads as TGTGCCAGCAGTGGGCCGAACGGGAGGGACAATGAGCAGTTCTTC. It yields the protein CASSGPNGRDNEQFF.

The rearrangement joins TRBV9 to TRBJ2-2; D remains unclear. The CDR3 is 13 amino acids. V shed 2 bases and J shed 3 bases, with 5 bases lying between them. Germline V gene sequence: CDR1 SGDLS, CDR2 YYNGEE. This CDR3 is CASSVPDTGELFF. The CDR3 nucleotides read TGTGCCAGCAGCGTTCCGGACACCGGGGAGCTGTTTTTT.